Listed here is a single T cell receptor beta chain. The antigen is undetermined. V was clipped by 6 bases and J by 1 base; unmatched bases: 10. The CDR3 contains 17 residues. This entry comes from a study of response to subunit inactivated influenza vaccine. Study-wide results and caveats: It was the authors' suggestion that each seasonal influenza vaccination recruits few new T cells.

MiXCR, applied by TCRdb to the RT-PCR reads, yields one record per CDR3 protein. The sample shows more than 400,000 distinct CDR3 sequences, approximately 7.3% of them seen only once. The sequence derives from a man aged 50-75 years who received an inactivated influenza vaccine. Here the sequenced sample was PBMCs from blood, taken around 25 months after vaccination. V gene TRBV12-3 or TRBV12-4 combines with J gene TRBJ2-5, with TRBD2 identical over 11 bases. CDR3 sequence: CASRPAPGLAGQETQYF. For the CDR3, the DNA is TGTGCCAGCAGGCCGGCTCCCGGACTAGCGGGCCAAGAGACCCAGTACTTC.